This TCR beta chain emerged from a study of T cells in Graves' hyperthyroidism and ophthalmopathy. The wider study: Blood was drawn when the patient was first diagnosed and still untreated.

The ends were cut back, 2 bases at V and 0 bases at J, with 10 bases in the middle. Germline CDR1 SGHRS, CDR2 YFSETQ. The CDR3 totals 15 residues. At first hyperthyroidism diagnosis, before any ophthalmopathy symptoms, the blood sample was collected. Amplified regions were TCR beta CDR3 sequences from RNA transcripts. The TCR CDR3 first-round RT-PCR relied on the HTBI primer set. TCRdb reprocessed the multiplex PCR reads via MiXCR and lists one record per CDR3 protein. The sample holds 250,000 or so distinct CDR3 sequences, 13% to 15% seen once. There are many counts of this clonotype. Its antigen is as yet unknown. Broader study findings: In the blood, most expanded thyroid clonotypes above 0.001 appeared as well. Ophthalmopathy, as predicted by the model, came a median around 6.7 months after the prediction.

This TCR was sampled from a woman between 50 and 59 years old with Graves' hyperthyroidism that later progressed to Graves' ophthalmopathy. Sequencing was carried out using blood. V is TRBV5-1 and J is TRBJ2-3; perhaps TRBD2 as D (5 bases). CDR3 DNA sequence: TGCGCCAGCAGCTTCCTAGCCTCCAGCACAGATACGCAGTATTTT. This gives the protein CASSFLASSTDTQYF.